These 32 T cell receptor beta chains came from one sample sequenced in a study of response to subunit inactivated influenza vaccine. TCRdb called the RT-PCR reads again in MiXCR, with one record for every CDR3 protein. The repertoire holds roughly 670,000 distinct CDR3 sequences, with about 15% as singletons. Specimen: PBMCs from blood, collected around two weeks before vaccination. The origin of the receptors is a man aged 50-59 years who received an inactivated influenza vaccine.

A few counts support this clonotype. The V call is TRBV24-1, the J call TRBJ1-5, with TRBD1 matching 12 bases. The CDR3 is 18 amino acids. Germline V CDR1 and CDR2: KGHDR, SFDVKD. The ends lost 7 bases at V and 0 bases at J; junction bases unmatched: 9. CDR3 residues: CATSAGTGGPYSNQPQHF. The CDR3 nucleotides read TGTGCCACCAGCGCCGGGACAGGGGGCCCATATAGCAATCAGCCCCAGCATTTT.

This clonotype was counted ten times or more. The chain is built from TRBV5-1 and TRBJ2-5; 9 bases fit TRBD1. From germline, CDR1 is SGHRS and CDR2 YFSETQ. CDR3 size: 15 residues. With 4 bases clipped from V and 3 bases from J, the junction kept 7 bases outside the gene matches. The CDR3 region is CASSIRGTGKETQYF. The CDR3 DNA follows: TGCGCCAGCAGCATCAGGGGGACAGGGAAAGAGACCCAGTACTTC.

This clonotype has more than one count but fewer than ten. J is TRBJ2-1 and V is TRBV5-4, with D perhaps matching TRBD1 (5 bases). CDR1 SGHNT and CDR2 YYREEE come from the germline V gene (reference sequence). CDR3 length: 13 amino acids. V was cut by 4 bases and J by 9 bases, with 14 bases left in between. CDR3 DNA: TGTGCCAGCAGCCCGGACGGCCAGGGTGAGCAGTTCTTC. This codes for CASSPDGQGEQFF.

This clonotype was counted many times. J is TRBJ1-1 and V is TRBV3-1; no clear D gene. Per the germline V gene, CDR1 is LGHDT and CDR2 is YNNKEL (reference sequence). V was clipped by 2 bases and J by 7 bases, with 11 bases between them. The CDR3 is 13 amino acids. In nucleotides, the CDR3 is TGTGCCAGCAGCCAACCCCCTGGGCTTGAAGCTTTCTTT. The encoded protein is CASSQPPGLEAFF.

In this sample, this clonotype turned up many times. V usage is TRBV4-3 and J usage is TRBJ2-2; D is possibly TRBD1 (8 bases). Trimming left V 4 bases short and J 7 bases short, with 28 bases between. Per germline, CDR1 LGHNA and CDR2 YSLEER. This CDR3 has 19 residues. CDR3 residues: CASSRGGVRGQGLFGELFF. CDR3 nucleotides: TGCGCCAGCAGCCGAGGGGGGGTCCGAGGACAGGGATTATTCGGGGAGCTGTTTTTT.

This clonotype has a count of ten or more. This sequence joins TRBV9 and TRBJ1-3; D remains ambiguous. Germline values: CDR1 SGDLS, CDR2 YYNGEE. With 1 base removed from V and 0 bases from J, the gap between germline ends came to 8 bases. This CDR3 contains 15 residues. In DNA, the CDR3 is TGTGCCAGCAGCGTAATTCCGAGCTCTGGAAACACCATATATTTT. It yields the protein CASSVIPSSGNTIYF.

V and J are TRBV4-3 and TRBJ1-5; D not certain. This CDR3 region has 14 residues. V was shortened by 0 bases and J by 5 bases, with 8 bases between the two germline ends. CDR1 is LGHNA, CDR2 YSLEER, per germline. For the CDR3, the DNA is TGCGCCAGCAGCCAAGACCTGGGGTATCAGCCCCAGCATTTT. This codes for CASSQDLGYQPQHF.

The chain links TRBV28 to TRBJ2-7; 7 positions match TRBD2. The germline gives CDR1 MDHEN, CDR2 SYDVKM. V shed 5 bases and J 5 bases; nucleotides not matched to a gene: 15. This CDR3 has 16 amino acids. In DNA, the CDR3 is TGTGCCAGCAGTACGCCCGAACTCGTGAGCGGGGACGAGCAGTACTTC. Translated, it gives CASSTPELVSGDEQYF.

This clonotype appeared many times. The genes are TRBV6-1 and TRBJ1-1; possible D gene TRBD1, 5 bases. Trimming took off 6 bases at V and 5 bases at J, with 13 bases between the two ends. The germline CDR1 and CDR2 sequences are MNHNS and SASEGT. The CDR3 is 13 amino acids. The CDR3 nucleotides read TGTGCCAGCAGGGCGGGGCCTCGGACTGAAGCTTTCTTT. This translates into CASRAGPRTEAFF.

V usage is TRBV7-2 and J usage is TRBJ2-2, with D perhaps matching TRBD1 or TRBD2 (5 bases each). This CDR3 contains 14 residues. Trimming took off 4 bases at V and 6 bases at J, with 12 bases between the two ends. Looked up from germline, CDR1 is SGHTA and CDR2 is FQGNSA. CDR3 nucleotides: TGTGCCAGCAGCTGGGGACGGCAGGCCGGGGAGCTGTTTTTT. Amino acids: CASSWGRQAGELFF.

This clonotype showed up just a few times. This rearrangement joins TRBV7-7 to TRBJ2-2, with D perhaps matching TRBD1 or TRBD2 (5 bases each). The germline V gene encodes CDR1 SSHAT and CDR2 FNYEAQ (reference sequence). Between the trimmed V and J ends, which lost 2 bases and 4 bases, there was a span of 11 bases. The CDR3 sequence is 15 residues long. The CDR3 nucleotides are TGTGCCAGCAGCTTAAGTGGGACCAGCACCGGGGAGCTGTTTTTT. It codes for CASSLSGTSTGELFF. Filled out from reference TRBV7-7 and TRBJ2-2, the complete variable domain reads GAGVSQSPRYKVTKRGQDVTLRCDPISSHATLYWYQQALGQGPEFLTYFNYEAQPDKSGLPSDRFSAERPEGSISTLTIQRTEQRDSAMYRCASSLSGTSTGELFFGEGSRLTVL.

The DNA for the CDR3 is TGCGCCAGCAGCTGGACTAGCGGGAGGCCCGAGCAGTACTTC. It translates to CASSWTSGRPEQYF. The chain is built from TRBV5-1 and TRBJ2-7; 14 bases map to TRBD2. The CDR3 sequence is 14 residues long. In germline, CDR1 is SGHRS, CDR2 YFSETQ. V dropped 3 bases and J dropped 6; count of bases not matched to a gene: 2. The complete variable domain, with remaining parts taken from reference TRBV5-1 and TRBJ2-7, reads KAGVTQTPRYLIKTRGQQVTLSCSPISGHRSVSWYQQTPGQGLQFLFEYFSETQRNKGNFPGRFSGRQFSNSRSEMNVSTLELGDSALYLCASSWTSGRPEQYFGPGTRLTVT.

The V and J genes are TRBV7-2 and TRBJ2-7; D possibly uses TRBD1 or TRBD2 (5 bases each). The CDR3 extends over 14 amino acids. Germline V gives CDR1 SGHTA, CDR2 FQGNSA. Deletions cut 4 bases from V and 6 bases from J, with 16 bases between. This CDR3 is CASSSGTTPLEQYF. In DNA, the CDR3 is TGTGCCAGCAGCTCCGGGACGACCCCCCTCGAGCAGTACTTC.

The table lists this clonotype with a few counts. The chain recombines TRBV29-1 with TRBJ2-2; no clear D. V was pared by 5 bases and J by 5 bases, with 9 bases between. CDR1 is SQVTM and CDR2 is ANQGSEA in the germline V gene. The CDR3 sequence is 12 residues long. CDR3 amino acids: CSVIEETGELFF. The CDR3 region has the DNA TGCAGCGTTATAGAGGAGACCGGGGAGCTGTTTTTT.

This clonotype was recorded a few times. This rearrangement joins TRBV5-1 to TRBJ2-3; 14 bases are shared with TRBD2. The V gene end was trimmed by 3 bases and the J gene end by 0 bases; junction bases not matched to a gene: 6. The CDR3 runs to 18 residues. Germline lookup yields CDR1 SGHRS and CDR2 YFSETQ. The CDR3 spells CASSSRLAGGPSTDTQYF. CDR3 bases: TGCGCCAGCAGCTCGCGACTAGCGGGGGGGCCGAGCACAGATACGCAGTATTTT.

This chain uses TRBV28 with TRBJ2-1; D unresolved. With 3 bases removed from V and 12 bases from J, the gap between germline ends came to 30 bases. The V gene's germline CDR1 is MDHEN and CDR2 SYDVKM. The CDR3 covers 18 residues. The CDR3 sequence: CASSLVASGPATVDPQFF. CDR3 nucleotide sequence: TGTGCCAGCAGTTTGGTGGCTTCCGGGCCAGCTACGGTAGACCCGCAGTTCTTC.

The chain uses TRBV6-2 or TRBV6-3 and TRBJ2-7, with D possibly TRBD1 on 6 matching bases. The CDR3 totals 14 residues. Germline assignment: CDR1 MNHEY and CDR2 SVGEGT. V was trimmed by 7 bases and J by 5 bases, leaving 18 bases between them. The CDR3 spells CASTLQGILNEQYF. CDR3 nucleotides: TGTGCCAGCACCTTACAGGGAATCCTGAACGAGCAGTACTTC.

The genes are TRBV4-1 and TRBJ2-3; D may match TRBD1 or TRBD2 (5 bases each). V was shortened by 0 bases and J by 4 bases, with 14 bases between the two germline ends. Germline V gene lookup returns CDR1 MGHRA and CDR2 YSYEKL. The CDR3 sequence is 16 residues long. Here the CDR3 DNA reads TGCGCCAGCAGCCAAGAGGGGACGGCGGGCTCAGATACGCAGTATTTT. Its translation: CASSQEGTAGSDTQYF.

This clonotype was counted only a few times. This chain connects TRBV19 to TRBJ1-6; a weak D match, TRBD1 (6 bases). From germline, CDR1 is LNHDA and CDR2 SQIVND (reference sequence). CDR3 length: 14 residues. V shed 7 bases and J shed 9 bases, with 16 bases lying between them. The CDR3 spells CASTQRGHASPLHF. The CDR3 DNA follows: TGTGCCAGTACCCAGAGGGGACATGCTTCACCCCTCCACTTT.

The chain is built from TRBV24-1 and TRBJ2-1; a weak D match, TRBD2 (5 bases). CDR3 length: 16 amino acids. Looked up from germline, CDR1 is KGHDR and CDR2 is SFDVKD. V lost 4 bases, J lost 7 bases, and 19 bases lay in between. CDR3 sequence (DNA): TGTGCCACCAGTGACCCGGGGTGGTCAGAACAAAATGAGCAGTTCTTC. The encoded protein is CATSDPGWSEQNEQFF.

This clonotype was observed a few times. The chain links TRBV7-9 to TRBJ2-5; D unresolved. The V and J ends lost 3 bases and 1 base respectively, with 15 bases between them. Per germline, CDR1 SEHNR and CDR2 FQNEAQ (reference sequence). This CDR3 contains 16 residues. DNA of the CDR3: TGTGCCAGCAGCTTTATTCCCGTAGGACCCCAAGAGACCCAGTACTTC. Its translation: CASSFIPVGPQETQYF.

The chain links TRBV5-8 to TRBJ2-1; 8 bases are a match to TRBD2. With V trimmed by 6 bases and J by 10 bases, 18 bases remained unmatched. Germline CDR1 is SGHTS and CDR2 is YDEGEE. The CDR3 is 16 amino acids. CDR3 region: CASNQIAGKGRGEQFF. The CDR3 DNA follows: TGTGCCAGCAACCAAATAGCGGGGAAAGGTAGGGGAGAGCAGTTCTTC.

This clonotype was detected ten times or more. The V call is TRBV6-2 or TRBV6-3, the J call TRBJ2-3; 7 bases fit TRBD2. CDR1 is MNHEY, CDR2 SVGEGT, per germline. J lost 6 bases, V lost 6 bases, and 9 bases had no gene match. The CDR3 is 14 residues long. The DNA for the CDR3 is TGTGCCAGCAGAAAGGCGGGAGCGGGTGATACGCAGTATTTT. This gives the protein CASRKAGAGDTQYF.

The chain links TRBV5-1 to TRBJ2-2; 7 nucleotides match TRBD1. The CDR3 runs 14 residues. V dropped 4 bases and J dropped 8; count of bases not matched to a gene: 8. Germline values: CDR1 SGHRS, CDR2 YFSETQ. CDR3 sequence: CASSLQDRVGELFF. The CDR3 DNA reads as TGCGCCAGCAGCCTCCAAGACAGGGTTGGGGAGCTGTTTTTT. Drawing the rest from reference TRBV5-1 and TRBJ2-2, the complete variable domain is KAGVTQTPRYLIKTRGQQVTLSCSPISGHRSVSWYQQTPGQGLQFLFEYFSETQRNKGNFPGRFSGRQFSNSRSEMNVSTLELGDSALYLCASSLQDRVGELFFGEGSRLTVL.

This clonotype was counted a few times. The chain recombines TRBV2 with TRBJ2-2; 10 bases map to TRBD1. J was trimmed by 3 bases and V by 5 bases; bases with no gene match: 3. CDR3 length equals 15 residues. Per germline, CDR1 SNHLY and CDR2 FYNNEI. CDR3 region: CASSKGQGYTGELFF. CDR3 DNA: TGTGCCAGCAGTAAGGGACAGGGGTACACCGGGGAGCTGTTTTTT. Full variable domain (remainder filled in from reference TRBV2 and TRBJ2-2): EPEVTQTPSHQVTQMGQEVILRCVPISNHLYFYWYRQILGQKVEFLVSFYNNEISEKSEIFDDQFSVERPDGSNFTLKIRSTKLEDSAMYFCASSKGQGYTGELFFGEGSRLTVL.

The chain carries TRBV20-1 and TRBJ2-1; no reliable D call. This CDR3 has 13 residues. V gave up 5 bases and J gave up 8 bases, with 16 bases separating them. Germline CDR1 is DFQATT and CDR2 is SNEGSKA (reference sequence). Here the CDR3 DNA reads TGCAGTGCTCCCCGGACCCCTGGGTATGAGCAGTTCTTC. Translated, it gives CSAPRTPGYEQFF.

The CDR3 loop reads CSVIQGANTEAFF. The CDR3 DNA reads TGCAGCGTTATTCAGGGAGCAAACACTGAAGCTTTCTTT. This chain connects TRBV29-1 to TRBJ1-1; D might be TRBD1 (5 bases). The germline V gene has CDR1 SQVTM and CDR2 ANQGSEA. Deletions cut 5 bases from V and 2 bases from J, with 12 bases between. The CDR3 consists of 13 residues.

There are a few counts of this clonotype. In nucleotides, the CDR3 is TGCGCCAGCAGCCAAGACAAGAGCTCCTACAATGAGCAGTTCTTC. Translated, it gives CASSQDKSSYNEQFF. The chain carries TRBV4-3 and TRBJ2-1, with D unresolved. This CDR3 region has 15 residues. Trimming left V 0 bases short and J 0 bases short, with 6 bases between. CDR1 is LGHNA and CDR2 is YSLEER in the germline V gene.

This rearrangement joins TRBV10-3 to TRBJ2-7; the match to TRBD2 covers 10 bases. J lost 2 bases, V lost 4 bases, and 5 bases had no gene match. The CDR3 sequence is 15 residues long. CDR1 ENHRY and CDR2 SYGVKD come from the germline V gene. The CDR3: CAISGTSGVPYEQYF. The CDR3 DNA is TGTGCCATCAGTGGCACTAGCGGGGTTCCCTACGAGCAGTACTTC.

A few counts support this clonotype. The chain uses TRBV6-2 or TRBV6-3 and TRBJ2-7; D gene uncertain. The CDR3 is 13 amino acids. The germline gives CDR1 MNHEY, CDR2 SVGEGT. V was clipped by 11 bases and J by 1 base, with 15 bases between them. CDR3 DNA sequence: TGTGCCTCCGCCTTGGACGAGTCCTACGAGCAGTACTTC. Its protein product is CASALDESYEQYF.

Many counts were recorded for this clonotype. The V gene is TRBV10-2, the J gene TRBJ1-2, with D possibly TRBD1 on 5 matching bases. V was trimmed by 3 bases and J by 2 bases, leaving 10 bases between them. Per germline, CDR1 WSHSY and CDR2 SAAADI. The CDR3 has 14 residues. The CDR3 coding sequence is TGCGCCAGCAGTGAAGGGGCAGGGAACTATGGCTACACCTTC. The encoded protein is CASSEGAGNYGYTF.

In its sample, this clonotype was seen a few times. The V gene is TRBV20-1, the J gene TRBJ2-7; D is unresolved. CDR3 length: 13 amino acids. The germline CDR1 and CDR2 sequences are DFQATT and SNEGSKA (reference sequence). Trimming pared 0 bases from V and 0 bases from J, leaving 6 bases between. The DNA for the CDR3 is TGCAGTGCTAGAGAGTCCTTCTCCTACGAGCAGTACTTC. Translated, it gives CSARESFSYEQYF.